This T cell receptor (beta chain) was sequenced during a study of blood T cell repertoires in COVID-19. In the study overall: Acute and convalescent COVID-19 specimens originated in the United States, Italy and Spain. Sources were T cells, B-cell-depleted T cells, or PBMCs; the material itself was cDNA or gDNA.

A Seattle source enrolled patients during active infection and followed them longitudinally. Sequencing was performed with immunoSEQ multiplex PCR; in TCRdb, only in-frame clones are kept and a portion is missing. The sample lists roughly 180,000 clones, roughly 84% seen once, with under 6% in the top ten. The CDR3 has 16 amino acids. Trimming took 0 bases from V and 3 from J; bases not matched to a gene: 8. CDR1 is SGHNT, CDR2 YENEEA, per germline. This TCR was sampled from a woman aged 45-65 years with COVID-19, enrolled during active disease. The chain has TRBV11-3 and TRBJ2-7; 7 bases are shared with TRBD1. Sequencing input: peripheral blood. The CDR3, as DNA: TGTGCCAGCAGCTTAGAACCGGGACAGAGTTTCTACGAGCAGTACTTC. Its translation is CASSLEPGQSFYEQYF.